This T cell receptor delta chain is drawn from a study of gamma-delta T cells after stem cell transplantation. TCRdb used CATT to re-call clones from the RT-PCR reads. The sample yields around 2,500 delta-chain clones, around 16% seen once. Unmatched junction bases numbered 9, after V lost 4 bases and J lost 0 bases. In germline, CDR1 is TSWWSYY, CDR2 QGS. The CDR3 consists of 17 residues. V is TRDV1 and J is TRDJ1; 9 nucleotides align to TRDD3. The source material was gamma-delta T cells. This clonotype originated in a human donor. It is not recorded whose cells these are; they may come from a transplant donor. CDR3 DNA: TGTGCTCTTGGGGTCTTACTGGGGGACCGGTACACCGATAAACTCATCTTT. Its protein is CALGVLLGDRYTDKLIF.